The source of this TCR beta chain is a study of blood T cells in healthy people across ages. Study outcomes and limitations: The CMV status of each donor remained undetermined, and this could have confounded shifts in expanded clonotypes.

This CDR3 has 17 amino acids. Germline V gives CDR1 KGHDR, CDR2 SFDVKD. Trimming pared 4 bases from V and 0 bases from J, leaving 15 bases between. Primers used in a second PCR of about 6 to 11 cycles were a sample-barcoded 5' primer and a J-beta primer mix. TCRdb analysed the 5' RACE reads with MiXCR anew, one entry per CDR3 protein. The sample holds approximately 830,000 distinct CDR3 sequences, approximately 59% seen once. No fewer than 7 million PBMCs went into each sample. As to this clonotype: Its antigen is still unknown.

This TCR was recovered from a man aged 25 to 40 in good health. The sequenced sample was blood. The chain has TRBV24-1 and TRBJ2-1; tentative D call: TRBD2 (6 bases). CDR3 in amino acids: CATSDGGRLSSYNEQFF. The CDR3 DNA reads as TGTGCCACCAGTGACGGGGGACGGTTGAGCTCCTACAATGAGCAGTTCTTC.